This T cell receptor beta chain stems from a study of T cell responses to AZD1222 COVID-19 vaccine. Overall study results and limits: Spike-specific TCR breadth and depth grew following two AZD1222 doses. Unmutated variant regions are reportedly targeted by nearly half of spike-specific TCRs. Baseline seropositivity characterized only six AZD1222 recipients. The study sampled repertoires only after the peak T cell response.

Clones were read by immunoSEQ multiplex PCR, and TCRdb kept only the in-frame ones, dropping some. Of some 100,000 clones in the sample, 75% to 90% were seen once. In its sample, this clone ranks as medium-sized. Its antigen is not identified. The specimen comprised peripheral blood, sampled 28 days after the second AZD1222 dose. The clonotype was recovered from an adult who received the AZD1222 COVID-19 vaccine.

In DNA form, the CDR3 reads TGCAGCGCCTTTATGACAGGGGTCAAGGGCTACACCTTC. Translated: CSAFMTGVKGYTF. The chain has TRBV29-1 and TRBJ1-2; 8 bases map to TRBD1. The CDR3 has 13 residues. Germline CDR1 and CDR2: SQVTM and ANQGSEA. V lost 7 bases to trimming and J lost 8 bases; unmatched junction nucleotides: 12.